The entry below gives a single T cell receptor beta chain sequence along with its context. A few counts support this clonotype. Its recognized antigen is unknown. One base away there is no much larger clone; base qualities are not given. Per the germline V gene, MNHNS is the CDR1 and SASEGT is the CDR2. The CDR3 runs 16 residues from the cysteine to the phenylalanine. Of the read, only the CDR3 DNA is kept; its 48 bases are in frame from base 1. Trimming leaves V shorter by 3 bases and J shorter by 8 bases, with the junction holding 8 bases beyond the gene matches. TCRdb records Illumina HiSeq 2000 as the sequencer. TCR beta chain libraries were generated by multiplex PCR amplification. The amplified TCR beta chain products were analyzed by high-throughput sequencing. The raw public data were reprocessed by TCRdb itself: fastp quality trimming at Q25, MiXCR clonotype calling, in-frame beta chains only. Records with the same CDR3 protein are collapsed into one entry carrying the most frequent genes and DNA. The sample has some 140,000 distinct CDR3 sequences on record, under 25% of them singletons. The ten largest account for more than 2.5% of the sample.

These data come from a study of breast tumors, draining lymph nodes, adjacent tissues (dated by TCRdb to about 2016). Background for the entire study: The study compared TCR beta repertoires across tumor, adjacent nontumor tissue and axillary lymph nodes from breast cancer patients. The study was designed to assess the relationships and possible T-cell exchange between tumor, surrounding tissue and draining lymph node repertoires in human breast cancer. Broader findings and caveats from the paper: The data were considered consistent with most tumor T cells being derived from the lymph node and subsequently expanding within tumor tissue. Tumor T-cell repertoires showed less diversity than lymph node repertoires and more diversity than nontumor tissue repertoires, and tumor T-cell repertoires showed preferential V and J gene usage. Tumor and nontumor tissue repertoires were found to be significantly more similar in luminal-like than in basal-like breast cancer. The conclusion that tumor T cells originate in lymph nodes was framed as consistent with a hypothesis rather than directly demonstrated.

Lymph node samples were obtained from the axillary draining lymph nodes of breast cancer patients. This TCR derives from a female donor with breast cancer. Some clones in this sample may be carry-over from other donors' samples. The chain employs TRBV6-1 and TRBJ2-1; 12 middle bases align to TRBD2. Input material: axillary lymph node tissue. The CDR3 amino acid sequence is: CASSDPTSGRWYEQFF. The sequenced DNA: TGTGCCAGCAGTGATCCGACTAGCGGGAGATGGTATGAGCAGTTCTTC.